The 21 T cell receptor beta chains given below trace back to one sample, sequenced in a study of technical replicates of blood from several donors. Sequenced by immunoSEQ multiplex PCR; TCRdb stores in-frame clones only, minus some. Seen here are about 88,000 clones, 85% to 95% observed once, and the top ten hold roughly 0.26%. The sample taken for sequencing was T cells isolated from PBMCs. The receptors were gathered from a human donor in good health.

The chain combines TRBV5-6 with TRBJ2-5, with 7 bases matching TRBD1. The CDR3 sequence is 14 residues long. CDR1 is SGHDT and CDR2 is YYEEEE in the germline V gene. Losses at the gene ends were 4 bases for V and 3 bases for J; bases not matched to a gene: 6. CDR3 DNA sequence: TGTGCCAGCAGCACCGGGACAGTGGAAGAGACCCAGTACTTC. It is translated as CASSTGTVEETQYF. Together with reference TRBV5-6 and TRBJ2-5, the CDR3 gives the full variable domain: DAGVTQSPTHLIKTRGQQVTLRCSPKSGHDTVSWYQQALGQGPQFIFQYYEEEERQRGNFPDRFSGHQFPNYSSELNVNALLLGDSALYLCASSTGTVEETQYFGPGTRLLVL.

The genes are TRBV5-6 and TRBJ2-2, with 7 bases lining up with TRBD2. V shed 0 bases, J shed 1 base, and the junction held 0 bases outside the gene matches. Germline CDR1 is SGHDT and CDR2 is YYEEEE. This CDR3 is built from 15 residues. The CDR3 reads CASSLGGRNTGELFF. The CDR3 coding sequence is TGTGCCAGCAGCTTGGGCGGGAGGAACACCGGGGAGCTGTTTTTT.

This clone was found a few times. The chain employs TRBV5-1 and TRBJ1-1; no clear D. The CDR3 sequence is 14 residues long. The germline gives CDR1 SGHRS, CDR2 YFSETQ. V lost 0 bases and J lost 5, with 11 bases in between. DNA of the CDR3: TGCGCCAGCAGCTTGGCCCGGGATGGAACTGAAGCTTTCTTT. Its protein product is CASSLARDGTEAFF. The full variable domain, its missing parts supplied by reference TRBV5-1 and TRBJ1-1, is KAGVTQTPRYLIKTRGQQVTLSCSPISGHRSVSWYQQTPGQGLQFLFEYFSETQRNKGNFPGRFSGRQFSNSRSEMNVSTLELGDSALYLCASSLARDGTEAFFGQGTRLTVV.

V is TRBV28 and J is TRBJ2-2; no definite D call. V lost 6 bases and J lost 0, with 11 bases in between. Germline CDR1 MDHEN, CDR2 SYDVKM. This CDR3 contains 15 residues. The CDR3 region is CASRRVNANTGELFF. In DNA, the CDR3 is TGTGCCAGCAGAAGAGTTAACGCGAACACCGGGGAGCTGTTTTTT.

V is TRBV2 and J is TRBJ2-1; TRBD2 agrees at 7 bases. CDR1 and CDR2 (germline): SNHLY, FYNNEI. Trimming cost V 6 bases and J 7 bases; bases outside gene matches: 6. This CDR3 is built from 13 residues. CDR3 protein: CASSRDYLNEQFF. In DNA form, the CDR3 reads TGTGCCAGCAGCCGGGACTATTTGAATGAGCAGTTCTTC.

The chain recombines TRBV7-2 with TRBJ2-3; 8 bases align to TRBD2. The V segment lost 8 bases and the J segment 2 bases; nucleotides outside the gene matches: 9. This CDR3 contains 15 residues. Looked up from germline, CDR1 is SGHTA and CDR2 is FQGNSA. CDR3 in amino acids: CASRPGAGATDTQYF. CDR3 coding DNA: TGTGCCAGCCGGCCCGGAGCGGGGGCCACAGATACGCAGTATTTT.

The CDR3 spells CASRATGYETQYF. The DNA for the CDR3 is TGCGCCAGCAGGGCGACAGGGTATGAGACCCAGTACTTC. This chain links TRBV5-1 with TRBJ2-5, with 7 positions matching TRBD1. CDR1 is SGHRS, CDR2 YFSETQ, per germline. The junction had 6 bases not matched to a gene; V was cut back by 5 bases and J by 5 bases. This CDR3 spans 13 amino acids.

The chain joins TRBV25-1 to TRBJ1-4; 10 nucleotides match TRBD1. The V gene end was trimmed by 2 bases and the J gene end by 4 bases; junction bases not matched to a gene: 4. There are 16 residues in the CDR3. Germline V gene lookup returns CDR1 MGHDK and CDR2 SYGVNS. The CDR3 DNA sequence: TGTGCCAGCAGTGAACTGGGACAGGGGTTTAATGAAAAACTGTTTTTT. This gives the protein CASSELGQGFNEKLFF. Using reference TRBV25-1 and TRBJ1-4 for the parts outside the CDR3, the full variable domain is EADIYQTPRYLVIGTGKKITLECSQTMGHDKMYWYQQDPGMELHLIHYSYGVNSTEKGDLSSESTVSRIRTEHFPLTLESARPSHTSQYLCASSELGQGFNEKLFFGSGTQLSVL.

This chain uses TRBV15 with TRBJ1-5; a weak D match, TRBD1 (5 bases). The germline V gene encodes CDR1 LNHNV and CDR2 YYDKDF (reference sequence). Deletions cut 7 bases from V and 7 bases from J, with 11 bases between. The CDR3 consists of 12 residues. In nucleotides, the CDR3 is TGTGCCACCATAAGGGACTTACAGCCCCAGCATTTT. It encodes CATIRDLQPQHF.

The J gene is TRBJ2-1, the V gene TRBV9; a weak D match, TRBD2 (7 bases). The V gene's germline CDR1 is SGDLS and CDR2 YYNGEE. This CDR3 has 16 residues. Trimming took 3 bases from V and 8 from J, leaving 21 bases between them. DNA for the CDR3: TGTGCCAGCAGCGCACCACAGGGAAGACTAGCAGATGAGCAGTTCTTC. Its protein is CASSAPQGRLADEQFF.

The rearrangement joins TRBV5-1 to TRBJ2-3, with 9 positions matching TRBD1. Germline values: CDR1 SGHRS, CDR2 YFSETQ. J gave up 6 bases and V 4 bases, and 6 bases lay outside the gene matches. The length of the CDR3 is 14 residues. CDR3 DNA: TGCGCCAGCAGCGGGGGACAGGGTGTGGATACGCAGTATTTT. Its protein product is CASSGGQGVDTQYF.

The chain is built from TRBV5-5 and TRBJ2-1, with D tentatively TRBD1 (6 bases). The germline V gene has CDR1 SGHKS and CDR2 YYEKEE (reference sequence). The CDR3 covers 13 residues. The V end lost 3 bases, the J end lost 3 bases, and 7 bases lay between the germline ends. Here the CDR3 reads CASSSTGYNEQFF. For the CDR3, the DNA is TGTGCCAGCAGCTCGACAGGCTACAATGAGCAGTTCTTC.

The chain uses TRBV6-1 and TRBJ2-7; TRBD2 matches 7 bases. The J segment lost 4 bases and the V segment lost 1 base, leaving 4 bases of the junction unmatched. The length of the CDR3 is 14 residues. Germline CDR1 and CDR2: MNHNS and SASEGT. The CDR3 sequence: CASSEERDKYEQYF. The CDR3 coding sequence is TGTGCCAGCAGTGAAGAGCGGGATAAGTACGAGCAGTACTTC.

The gene calls are TRBV6-5 and TRBJ1-5; unclear D gene. V was pared by 2 bases and J by 6 bases, with 5 bases between. This CDR3 comprises 12 residues. Germline lookup yields CDR1 MNHEY and CDR2 SVGAGI. This chain's CDR3 is CASSYPLQPQHF. The DNA for the CDR3 is TGTGCCAGCAGTTACCCACTTCAGCCCCAGCATTTT.

The chain combines TRBV6-5 with TRBJ1-2; a weak D match, TRBD1 (5 bases). The CDR3 contains 13 residues. Germline-derived CDR1 and CDR2 are MNHEY and SVGAGI. V was trimmed by 5 bases and J by 3 bases, leaving 10 bases between them. CDR3 DNA: TGTGCCAGCAGTCTCCTCAGGGACTATGGCTACACCTTC. Amino acid sequence: CASSLLRDYGYTF.

The rearrangement joins TRBV4-1 to TRBJ2-1; 9 bases match TRBD2. The V segment lost 5 bases and the J segment 6 bases; nucleotides outside the gene matches: 5. CDR1 MGHRA and CDR2 YSYEKL come from the germline V gene. CDR3 size: 14 residues. The CDR3 bases are TGCGCCAGCAGCGGGCGGGGGGGCCGCAATGAGCAGTTCTTC. Residues: CASSGRGGRNEQFF.

J is TRBJ2-7 and V is TRBV6-1; TRBD1 might be the D (5 bases). Germline CDR1 is MNHNS and CDR2 is SASEGT. V lost 10 bases to trimming and J lost 1 base, with 14 bases between them. The CDR3 spans 13 residues. The CDR3, as DNA: TGTGCCACCGACAGACCGGATTCCTACGAGCAGTACTTC. This gives the protein CATDRPDSYEQYF.

V usage is TRBV7-9 and J usage is TRBJ1-1, with 8 bases aligning to TRBD1. The CDR3 covers 13 residues. J gave up 4 bases and V 8 bases, and 6 bases lay outside the gene matches. Germline values: CDR1 SEHNR, CDR2 FQNEAQ (reference sequence). The CDR3 region is CASGAGGFTEAFF. CDR3 sequence (DNA): TGTGCCAGCGGGGCAGGGGGCTTCACTGAAGCTTTCTTT.

This clone has more than one count but fewer than ten. This sequence joins TRBV19 and TRBJ2-2, with 8 bases lining up with TRBD1. This CDR3 contains 17 residues. Losses at the gene ends were 5 bases for V and 3 bases for J; bases not matched to a gene: 11. The germline V gene has CDR1 LNHDA and CDR2 SQIVND (reference sequence). The CDR3, as DNA: TGTGCCAGTAGTCCACGGTGGGCAGGGGGCGACACCGGGGAGCTGTTTTTT. Translating it yields CASSPRWAGGDTGELFF.

The gene calls are TRBV27 and TRBJ2-7; possibly TRBD1 for D (5 bases). Trimming took off 0 bases at V and 3 bases at J, with 6 bases between the two ends. The CDR3 is 13 residues long. Germline CDR1 and CDR2: MNHEY and SMNVEV (reference sequence). The CDR3 spells CASSLSDSYEQYF. As DNA, the CDR3 is TGTGCCAGCAGTTTATCCGACAGCTACGAGCAGTACTTC.

The chain is built from TRBV11-2 and TRBJ2-7; TRBD2 agrees at 10 bases. Unmatched junction bases numbered 13, after V lost 5 bases and J lost 6 bases. This CDR3 region has 16 residues. Looked up from germline, CDR1 is SGHAT and CDR2 is FQNNGV. The CDR3 is CASSLRASGGWGEQYF. The DNA of the CDR3 is TGTGCCAGCAGCCTAAGGGCTAGCGGGGGATGGGGCGAGCAGTACTTC.